The rows below give T cell receptor beta chains drawn from one sample of a study of cytomegalovirus exposure and HLA in healthy donors. TCRdb keeps only in-frame clones here, not all; method: immunoSEQ multiplex PCR. The table includes 100,000 or so clones, roughly 70% detected once. Specimen: PBMCs. These receptors came from a man in his forties or fifties in good health and CMV-seronegative. The CDR3 runs from the conserved cysteine through the conserved F or W. D genes are given only for firm matches. The size entry is marked missing in some rows and otherwise reads once, few, many or a size class.

.	TRBV7-9	.	TRBJ2-7	CASSQQGGDYEQYF
few	TRBV5-1	.	TRBJ1-4	CASSRRGGLSTNEKLFF
.	TRBV5-1	TRBD2	TRBJ2-1	CASSLVSGSSYNEQFF
few	TRBV15	TRBD2	TRBJ2-1	CATSTRTSGDHEQFF
.	TRBV5-4	.	TRBJ1-4	CASSFFRDISLMKLFF
once	TRBV5-4	.	TRBJ2-3	CASSYGGGGSTDTQYF
.	TRBV5-4	TRBD2	TRBJ2-3	CASSLITGGHTDTQYF
.	TRBV7-2	.	TRBJ2-2	CASNPGLDTGELFF
.	TRBV5-1	TRBD1	TRBJ1-3	CASSDLGTGEDTIYF
.	TRBV27	TRBD1	TRBJ1-2	CASSLSGTGDGYTF
.	TRBV10-3	.	TRBJ1-5	CAISESIGKGSNQPQHF
.	TRBV19	.	TRBJ1-5	CASEGGNSNQPQHF
few	TRBV7-2	.	TRBJ2-1	CASSVPLGGKNEQFF
few	TRBV29-1	.	TRBJ1-3	CSVVTGFGNTIYF
many	TRBV6-6	TRBD1	TRBJ1-2	CASSQGQGAVDRYTF
once	TRBV14	TRBD1	TRBJ2-3	CASSSRTGPDTQYF
few	TRBV11-2	.	TRBJ2-5	CASSFPGEETQYF
.	TRBV14	.	TRBJ2-7	CASSRTALDEQYF
.	TRBV10-3	TRBD1	TRBJ1-2	CAISDRGQDGYTF
few	TRBV5-6	.	TRBJ2-3	CASKRGLGTDTQYF
.	TRBV6-5	TRBD2	TRBJ2-1	CASRKSGRSYNEQFF
few	TRBV2	TRBD2	TRBJ2-3	CASSGTRRTDTQYF
once	TRBV27	.	TRBJ1-2	CASSLAGPSYGYTF
few	TRBV28	.	TRBJ2-4	CATLVTRLAKNIQYF
few	TRBV6-1	.	TRBJ2-3	CASSELPRDTQYF
.	TRBV19	.	TRBJ1-5	CASSINREGGQPQHF
.	TRBV19	.	TRBJ2-2	CASSSPGGELFF
few	TRBV5-4	.	TRBJ2-1	CASSLQGSSYNEQFF
.	TRBV13	TRBD2	TRBJ2-2	CASSLATAGAGELFF
.	TRBV7-9	TRBD2	TRBJ2-1	CASSLGLAGNEQFF
.	TRBV5-1	TRBD1	TRBJ2-7	CASSLQGQGTYEQYF
.	TRBV10-1	.	TRBJ2-3	CASSELNRVTDTQYF
.	TRBV6-5	TRBD1	TRBJ1-6	CASTDDRGNNSPLHF
.	TRBV7-9	TRBD2	TRBJ2-1	CASSSGLAAAYNEQFF
.	TRBV14	TRBD1	TRBJ2-6	CASSQVRTGSSGANVLTF
.	TRBV7-2	TRBD2	TRBJ2-5	CASSLDGRAGETQYF
.	TRBV13	.	TRBJ2-2	CASSPEIKNTGELFF
.	TRBV2	.	TRBJ1-5	CASSGINSNQPQHF
.	TRBV7-6	TRBD2	TRBJ2-3	CASSRRSSGASTDTQYF